This TCR beta chain was obtained from a study of cytomegalovirus exposure and HLA in healthy donors. As for the study in general: Early on, a data release was issued that held some 91 million unique TCRs from HLA-typed donors. Notes on the study in general: Whilst most TCR sequences proved rare, a subset of public TCRs occurred across many donors. Productive status was seen about 87% or about 30% of the time for most TCR beta V segments in an earlier analysis.

Concerning this clone: The antigen is not known.

The PCR ran on 60 Vbeta and 13 Jbeta primers. Clones were read by immunoSEQ multiplex PCR, and TCRdb kept only the in-frame ones, dropping some. Of over 110,000 clones in the sample, 55% to 80% were seen once. Sequenced sample: PBMCs. This TCR came from a middle-aged woman in good health and CMV-seronegative.

CDR3 amino acids: CASSGTGGSYNEQFF. The CDR3 DNA is TGTGCCAGCAGTGGAACGGGGGGCTCCTACAATGAGCAGTTCTTC. This chain uses TRBV2 with TRBJ2-1; 7 bases align to TRBD2. Germline-derived CDR1 and CDR2 are SNHLY and FYNNEI. J lost 0 bases, V lost 4 bases, and 3 bases had no gene match. The CDR3 runs to 15 residues.